A selection of T cell receptor beta chains follows, all from one sample in a study of cytomegalovirus exposure and HLA in healthy donors. Produced via immunoSEQ multiplex PCR; TCRdb's table is partial and in-frame only. The sample has 220,000 or so clones, 75% to 85% seen once. The material sequenced was PBMCs. These receptors were obtained from a woman between 40 and 55 years old in good health and CMV-seronegative. Each CDR3 is given with its conserved first and last residue. D genes are given only for firm matches. The size field is filled for only some rows; it gives once, few, many or a size class.

j_gene | d_gene | abundance | v_gene | CDR3aa | CDR3nt
TRBJ2-7 | NA | NA | TRBV30 | CAWCQGFGSYEQYF | TGTGCCTGGTGTCAGGGCTTTGGCTCCTACGAGCAGTACTTC
TRBJ2-1 | TRBD2 | NA | TRBV30 | CAWSSGTSGSRSYNEQFF | TGTGCCTGGAGTTCCGGGACTAGCGGGAGTAGATCCTACAATGAGCAGTTCTTC
TRBJ1-3 | NA | NA | TRBV19 | CATSRDIGTIYF | TGTGCCACTTCAAGGGACATTGGCACCATATATTTT
TRBJ2-2 | TRBD1 | NA | TRBV7-8 | CASSLIDDRVTGELFF | TGTGCCAGCAGCTTAATTGATGACAGGGTCACCGGGGAGCTGTTTTTT
TRBJ2-5 | NA | NA | TRBV9 | CASSVRGAGGETQYF | TGTGCCAGCAGCGTACGGGGGGCGGGCGGAGAGACCCAGTACTTC
TRBJ2-7 | NA | NA | TRBV7-6 | CASSLGDTSEQYF | TGTGCCAGCAGCTTAGGGGACACCTCCGAGCAGTACTTC
TRBJ2-2 | TRBD2 | few | TRBV5-1 | CASSGTSGLFANTGELFF | TGCGCCAGCAGCGGGACTAGCGGGCTGTTCGCGAACACCGGGGAGCTGTTTTTT
TRBJ2-7 | NA | few | TRBV6-5 | CASATAVSSYEQYF | TGTGCCAGCGCAACGGCGGTGAGCTCCTACGAGCAGTACTTC
TRBJ2-3 | NA | NA | TRBV4-2 | CASSLFQAGTDTQYF | TGTGCCAGCAGCCTCTTCCAAGCGGGTACAGATACGCAGTATTTT
TRBJ2-7 | NA | NA | TRBV30 | CAWSVSGGPYEQYF | TGTGCCTGGAGTGTTAGCGGAGGACCCTACGAGCAGTACTTC
TRBJ1-2 | NA | NA | TRBV30 | CAWNGHVYGYTF | TGTGCCTGGAACGGACATGTATATGGCTACACCTTC
TRBJ2-1 | NA | NA | TRBV9 | CASSPTGLFREQFF | TGTGCCAGCAGCCCGACTGGACTCTTTCGGGAGCAGTTCTTC
TRBJ1-2 | TRBD1 | NA | TRBV30 | CAWGYRGYGYTF | TGTGCCTGGGGTTACAGGGGGTATGGCTACACCTTC
TRBJ1-2 | NA | NA | TRBV27 | CASSLTGLGYGYTF | TGTGCCAGCAGTTTAACAGGCCTGGGCTATGGCTACACCTTC
TRBJ2-7 | TRBD2 | NA | TRBV28 | CASSLTSGAYEQYF | TGTGCCAGCAGTTTAACTAGCGGTGCCTACGAGCAGTACTTC
TRBJ2-1 | NA | NA | TRBV28 | CATESSASNYNEQFF | TGTGCCACCGAGTCTAGCGCCTCGAACTACAATGAGCAGTTCTTC
TRBJ2-3 | TRBD2 | NA | TRBV5-8 | CASSLLGLAGVDTQYF | TGTGCCAGCAGCCTGCTGGGACTAGCGGGAGTAGATACGCAGTATTTT
TRBJ2-3 | TRBD1 | NA | TRBV7-9 | CASSLGTATDTQYF | TGTGCCAGCAGCCTCGGGACAGCCACAGATACGCAGTATTTT
TRBJ2-7 | TRBD2 | NA | TRBV7-9 | CSSSWTSSYEQYF | TGTTCCAGCAGTTGGACTAGCTCCTACGAGCAGTACTTC
TRBJ1-1 | TRBD1 | NA | TRBV5-4 | CASSLLGQGGTEAFF | TGTGCCAGCAGCTTGCTAGGACAGGGAGGGACTGAAGCTTTCTTT
TRBJ2-1 | NA | NA | TRBV7-6 | CASSLGLAPLNEQFF | TGTGCCAGCAGCTTAGGGCTAGCCCCCCTCAATGAGCAGTTCTTC
TRBJ1-2 | TRBD1 | NA | TRBV27 | CASSLAGQNYGYTF | TGTGCCAGCAGTTTAGCGGGACAGAACTATGGCTACACCTTC